This TCR beta chain is from a study of blood T cell repertoires in COVID-19. Individuals drawn from 20 to 25 US areas were roughly 18 to 89 years old. Some clones are missing from TCRdb's copy, which holds only in-frame ones; the method was immunoSEQ multiplex PCR. The profile shows approximately 490,000 clones, about 90% of them singletons. The CDR3 consists of 14 residues. V lost 6 bases to trimming and J lost 8 bases, with 14 bases between them. The germline V gene encodes CDR1 LNHDA and CDR2 SQIVND (reference sequence). This TCR derives from a woman under 30 who had recovered from COVID-19. Sequencing was done on a sample of PBMCs or T cells enriched from blood (not recorded which). V gene TRBV19 combines with J gene TRBJ1-6, with no clear D. DNA of the CDR3: TGTGCCAGTAGCGCCAGTTCTCTAGATTCACCCCTCCACTTT. Amino acids: CASSASSLDSPLHF.